This passage covers 10 T cell receptor beta chains from one sample sequenced in a study of cytomegalovirus exposure and HLA in healthy donors. PCR amplification relied on 60 Vbeta primers (plus 13 Jbeta primers). Profiled with immunoSEQ multiplex PCR; TCRdb holds only in-frame clones, not every one. The profile shows about 170,000 clones, roughly 81% of them singletons. Sequencing was performed on PBMCs. The receptor set was obtained from a woman aged 18-35 years in good health and CMV-seropositive.

The chain carries TRBV28 and TRBJ1-4, with D unclear. Trimming cost V 5 bases and J 4 bases, with 29 bases left between them. Germline V CDR1 and CDR2: MDHEN, SYDVKM. The CDR3 length is 20 residues. This CDR3 reads CASSTLSTGSLLQSNEKLFF. For the CDR3, the DNA is TGTGCCAGCAGTACCCTTTCTACGGGGAGTCTTTTGCAAAGTAATGAAAAACTGTTTTTT.

J is TRBJ2-7 and V is TRBV9; weak D call: TRBD2 (5 bases). This CDR3 contains 14 residues. Germline V gene data show CDR1 as SGDLS and CDR2 as YYNGEE. V lost 3 bases and J 2 bases, leaving 12 bases between the germline ends. DNA of the CDR3: TGTGCCAGCAGCGGATCGGGAAACCCCTACGAGCAGTACTTC. The encoded protein is CASSGSGNPYEQYF.

This clone was detected once. The chain links TRBV28 to TRBJ1-5; D may be TRBD1 (5 bases). The V and J ends lost 8 bases and 1 base respectively, with 12 bases between them. Germline CDR1 and CDR2: MDHEN and SYDVKM. The CDR3 loop spans 14 amino acids. The CDR3, as DNA: TGTGCCAGCGCGGCAGGGCGAAGCAATCAGCCCCAGCATTTT. Protein product: CASAAGRSNQPQHF. The full variable domain, in which reference TRBV28 and TRBJ1-5 provide the parts outside the CDR3, is DVKVTQSSRYLVKRTGEKVFLECVQDMDHENMFWYRQDPGLGLRLIYFSYDVKMKEKGDIPEGYSVSREKKERFSLILESASTNQTSMYLCASAAGRSNQPQHFGDGTRLSIL.

This chain joins TRBV5-5 and TRBJ2-3, with 7 bases identical to TRBD1. V was clipped by 0 bases and J by 2 bases; unmatched bases: 3. The CDR3 is made up of 15 amino acids. The germline V gene has CDR1 SGHKS and CDR2 YYEKEE (reference sequence). In DNA form, the CDR3 reads TGTGCCAGCAGCTTGGAGGACAGGCCCACAGATACGCAGTATTTT. It translates to CASSLEDRPTDTQYF. Based on the CDR3 plus reference TRBV5-5 and TRBJ2-3, the full variable domain is DAGVTQSPTHLIKTRGQQVTLRCSPISGHKSVSWYQQVLGQGPQFIFQYYEKEERGRGNFPDRFSARQFPNYSSELNVNALLLGDSALYLCASSLEDRPTDTQYFGPGTRLTVL.

This clone was recorded once. The rearrangement joins TRBV7-2 to TRBJ1-5; D unresolved. The CDR3 is 15 residues long. The germline V gene has CDR1 SGHTA and CDR2 FQGNSA. V gave up 5 bases and J gave up 3 bases, with 14 bases separating them. CDR3 sequence: CASSTLGRTNQPQHF. In DNA form, the CDR3 reads TGTGCCAGCAGCACACTAGGACGGACCAATCAGCCCCAGCATTTT.

V gene TRBV4-1 combines with J gene TRBJ2-3, with 9 bases fitting TRBD2. The CDR3 has 18 amino acids. Germline CDR1 reads MGHRA; CDR2 reads YSYEKL. Trimming cost V 1 base and J 1 base; bases outside gene matches: 9. For the CDR3, the DNA is TGCGCCAGCAGCCAAGCTCCGCTGGCGGGGGGGGGCACAGATACGCAGTATTTT. Translation: CASSQAPLAGGGTDTQYF.

The gene calls are TRBV7-8 and TRBJ2-3; 11 nucleotides match TRBD2. CDR1 and CDR2 (germline): SGHVS, FQNEAQ. V lost 3 bases, J lost 3 bases, and 5 bases stayed unmatched. The CDR3 is 16 amino acids. DNA of the CDR3: TGTGCCAGCAGCTTTTCTAGCGGGGGGATAACAGATACGCAGTATTTT. As protein: CASSFSSGGITDTQYF.

CDR3 bases: TGTGCCAGCAGCCGGACCCCCGGAGGGGCTGGCTATGGCTACACCTTC. This sequence encodes CASSRTPGGAGYGYTF. The V call is TRBV11-2, the J call TRBJ1-2; TRBD1 is a possible D gene (5 bases). The CDR3 has 16 residues. CDR1 is SGHAT, CDR2 FQNNGV, per germline. V was pared by 5 bases and J by 4 bases, with 20 bases between.

V and J are TRBV5-6 and TRBJ2-1; D might be TRBD1 (6 bases). This CDR3 contains 14 residues. Trimming removed 2 bases at V and 3 bases at J, with 9 bases between. Germline CDR1 SGHDT, CDR2 YYEEEE. Here the CDR3 DNA reads TGTGCCAGCAGCTTTAGGGGGATCTACAATGAGCAGTTCTTC. Translated, it gives CASSFRGIYNEQFF. Full variable domain (missing parts from reference TRBV5-6 and TRBJ2-1): DAGVTQSPTHLIKTRGQQVTLRCSPKSGHDTVSWYQQALGQGPQFIFQYYEEEERQRGNFPDRFSGHQFPNYSSELNVNALLLGDSALYLCASSFRGIYNEQFFGPGTRLTVL.

This chain connects TRBV5-4 to TRBJ2-3; a weak D match, TRBD2 (7 bases). There are 16 residues in the CDR3. Trimming left V 2 bases short and J 3 bases short, with 16 bases between. The germline V gene encodes CDR1 SGHNT and CDR2 YYREEE (reference sequence). This chain's CDR3 is CASSFFGGPGTDTQYF. Written as DNA, the CDR3 is TGTGCCAGCAGCTTCTTCGGGGGGCCCGGGACAGATACGCAGTATTTT.